The 15 T cell receptor beta chains given below trace back to one sample, sequenced in a study of blood T cell repertoires in COVID-19. TCRdb's copy holds only in-frame clones and misses some; the assay was immunoSEQ multiplex PCR. The table has 150,000 or so clones, approximately 87% seen once; the top ten hold 4%. The sequencing input was peripheral blood. These receptors were taken from a woman aged 65 to 85 with acute or convalescent COVID-19.

This chain connects TRBV7-8 to TRBJ1-6, with a possible D match to TRBD1 (5 bases). CDR3 length: 17 residues. Trimming cost V 3 bases and J 7 bases, with 19 bases left between them. The germline V gene encodes CDR1 SGHVS and CDR2 FQNEAQ. CDR3 DNA: TGTGCCAGCAGCTTGACCGGGACTCCGCTGGTCAATTCACCCCTCCACTTT. Amino acid sequence: CASSLTGTPLVNSPLHF.

On this clone itself: One end of the junction varies from germline; a read error may be responsible. The chain carries TRBV5-4 and TRBJ2-7; TRBD2 agrees at 9 bases. The CDR3 is 17 amino acids. Germline V gene lookup returns CDR1 SGHNT and CDR2 YYREEE (reference sequence). DNA for the CDR3: TGTGCCAGCAGTTTGGGGGGAGCGGGAGGCATTCTGAGGGAGCAGTACTTC. It yields the protein CASSLGGAGGILREQYF.

This rearrangement joins TRBV19 to TRBJ1-5; D remains unclear. This CDR3 region has 14 residues. The germline V and J ends were trimmed by 5 bases and 2 bases, with 10 bases remaining between them. Germline assignment: CDR1 LNHDA and CDR2 SQIVND (reference sequence). The CDR3: CASSLPFRNQPQHF. The DNA for the CDR3 is TGTGCCAGTAGTCTCCCCTTCCGCAATCAGCCCCAGCATTTT.

The V gene is TRBV4-3, the J gene TRBJ1-2; D not resolved. Trimming stripped 1 base from V and 7 bases from J, with 13 bases between. Germline V lookup: CDR1 LGHNA, CDR2 YSLEER. CDR3 length: 14 amino acids. The DNA of the CDR3 is TGCGCCAGCAGCCAAGGCGAGGGTTATGGTGGCTACACCTTC. Encoded protein: CASSQGEGYGGYTF.

V usage is TRBV5-6 and J usage is TRBJ2-5, with D perhaps matching TRBD2 (5 bases). This CDR3 has 16 amino acids. Between the trimmed V and J ends, which lost 3 bases and 4 bases, there was a span of 19 bases. Germline-derived CDR1 and CDR2 are SGHDT and YYEEEE. CDR3 protein: CASSWAFILETETQYF. The CDR3 nucleotides read TGTGCCAGCAGCTGGGCCTTCATACTAGAAACAGAGACCCAGTACTTC. Full variable domain (missing parts from reference TRBV5-6 and TRBJ2-5): DAGVTQSPTHLIKTRGQQVTLRCSPKSGHDTVSWYQQALGQGPQFIFQYYEEEERQRGNFPDRFSGHQFPNYSSELNVNALLLGDSALYLCASSWAFILETETQYFGPGTRLLVL.

The chain combines TRBV4-3 with TRBJ2-1, with 10 bases identical to TRBD2. V gave up 4 bases and J gave up 6 bases; unmatched junction bases: 12. This CDR3 spans 17 amino acids. Germline V lookup: CDR1 LGHNA, CDR2 YSLEER. CDR3 amino acids: CASSPGGSSGRINEQFF. Here the CDR3 DNA reads TGCGCCAGCAGCCCCGGTGGGTCTAGCGGGAGAATCAATGAGCAGTTCTTC.

This chain uses TRBV5-1 with TRBJ1-1, with TRBD1 matching over 7 bases. V dropped 1 base and J dropped 3; count of bases not matched to a gene: 12. Per the germline V gene, CDR1 is SGHRS and CDR2 is YFSETQ. CDR3 length equals 17 residues. CDR3: CASSLNPGPGQYTEAFF. The CDR3 DNA is TGCGCCAGCAGCTTGAACCCCGGGCCGGGACAGTACACTGAAGCTTTCTTT.

V is TRBV4-3 and J is TRBJ1-6; D is unclear. CDR1 and CDR2 (germline): LGHNA, YSLEER. V gave up 0 bases and J gave up 7 bases, with 10 bases separating them. CDR3 size: 15 residues. The CDR3 spells CASSQEAARNSPLHF. The CDR3, as DNA: TGCGCCAGCAGCCAAGAGGCAGCGAGAAATTCACCCCTCCACTTT.

The V call is TRBV18, the J call TRBJ1-2; D is possibly TRBD1 (5 bases). CDR1 and CDR2 (germline): KGHSH, LQKENI. There are 14 residues in the CDR3. V lost 2 bases, J lost 2 bases, and 9 bases lay in between. The CDR3 here is CASSPDSQNYGYTF. The CDR3 DNA is TGTGCCAGCTCACCAGACAGCCAAAACTATGGCTACACCTTC.

The CDR3 is CASSPRLAGGETQYF. The CDR3 DNA reads TGTGCCAGCTCACCAAGACTAGCGGGGGGAGAGACCCAGTACTTC. The V gene is TRBV18, the J gene TRBJ2-5; TRBD2 aligns across 13 bases. Germline V CDR1 and CDR2: KGHSH, LQKENI. The CDR3 has 15 residues. V was clipped by 2 bases and J by 4 bases; unmatched bases: 1.

The count of this clone is one. The V gene is TRBV5-1, the J gene TRBJ1-2, with D possibly being TRBD1 (6 bases). V was cut by 4 bases and J by 4 bases, with 23 bases left in between. CDR3 size: 17 residues. From germline, CDR1 is SGHRS and CDR2 YFSETQ. In nucleotides, the CDR3 is TGCGCCAGCAGCCTTATGACAGGAACGGTTCATGGCTATGGCTACACCTTC. Amino acid sequence: CASSLMTGTVHGYGYTF.

The gene calls are TRBV4-3 and TRBJ1-2; 9 bases fit TRBD1. Unmatched junction bases numbered 8, after V lost 5 bases and J lost 1 base. The germline gives CDR1 LGHNA, CDR2 YSLEER. The CDR3 contains 16 residues. CDR3 coding DNA: TGCGCCAGCAGCATCTTATGGACAGGGGATAACTATGGCTACACCTTC. Amino acid sequence: CASSILWTGDNYGYTF.

The chain recombines TRBV23-1 with TRBJ2-2, with D maybe TRBD2 (5 bases). TRBV23-1 is flagged as an ORF with uncertain function. CDR3 length equals 16 residues. The V end was cut by 4 bases, the J end by 9 bases, with 21 bases between. Here the CDR3 reads CASSPRRNMTGWELFF. DNA of the CDR3: TGCGCCAGCAGTCCCCGGAGGAATATGACGGGTTGGGAGCTGTTTTTT.

The chain is built from TRBV30 and TRBJ2-1, with a possible D match to TRBD2 (5 bases). Trimming stripped 2 bases from V and 6 bases from J, with 11 bases between. The CDR3 loop spans 13 amino acids. Looked up from germline, CDR1 is GTSNPN and CDR2 is SVGIG (reference sequence). In DNA form, the CDR3 reads TGTGCCTGGAGTCTCGGGGTAGGCAATGAGCAGTTCTTC. It is translated as CAWSLGVGNEQFF.

The chain combines TRBV4-3 with TRBJ2-7, with 7 positions matching TRBD1. With 4 bases clipped from V and 10 bases from J, the junction kept 10 bases outside the gene matches. The CDR3 covers 13 residues. Germline CDR1 reads LGHNA; CDR2 reads YSLEER. The CDR3 protein is CASSPGTVHRQYF. CDR3 in DNA: TGCGCCAGCAGCCCAGGGACAGTTCACCGTCAGTACTTC.